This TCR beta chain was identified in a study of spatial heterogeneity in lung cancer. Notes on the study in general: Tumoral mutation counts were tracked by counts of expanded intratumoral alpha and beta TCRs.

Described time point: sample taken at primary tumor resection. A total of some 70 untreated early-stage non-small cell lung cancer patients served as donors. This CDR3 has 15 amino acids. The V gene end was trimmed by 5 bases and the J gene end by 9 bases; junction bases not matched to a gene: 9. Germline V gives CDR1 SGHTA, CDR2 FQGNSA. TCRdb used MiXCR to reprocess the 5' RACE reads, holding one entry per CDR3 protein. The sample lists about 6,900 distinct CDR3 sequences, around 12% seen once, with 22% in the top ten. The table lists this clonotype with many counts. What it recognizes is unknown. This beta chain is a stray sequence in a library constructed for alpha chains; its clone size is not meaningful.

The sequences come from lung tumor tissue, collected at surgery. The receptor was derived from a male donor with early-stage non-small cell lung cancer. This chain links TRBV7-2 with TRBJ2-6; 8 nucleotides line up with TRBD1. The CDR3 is CASSTQDRVLNVLTF. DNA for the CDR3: TGTGCCAGCAGCACACAGGACAGGGTCCTCAACGTCCTGACTTTC. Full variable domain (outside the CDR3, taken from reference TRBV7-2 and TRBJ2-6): GAGVSQSPSNKVTEKGKDVELRCDPISGHTALYWYRQSLGQGLEFLIYFQGNSAPDKSGLPSDRFSAERTGGSVSTLTIQRTQQEDSAVYLCASSTQDRVLNVLTFGAGSRLTVL.